This T cell receptor (beta chain) was captured in a study of spatial heterogeneity in lung cancer. General study findings and limits: For tumor T cells, estimated coverage reached only approximately 7.7% (alpha) and over 11% (beta). Mutation tallies in tumors tracked expanded intratumoral alpha and beta TCR counts.

A word on this clonotype: What it binds is not known.

All TCR cDNA molecules were individually tagged with a unique molecular identifier. TCRdb passed the 5' RACE reads through MiXCR, listing each CDR3 protein once. This table holds about 10,000 distinct CDR3 sequences, roughly 12% found once. Regarding time point: sample taken at primary tumor resection. The donors comprised around 72 untreated early-stage non-small cell lung cancer patients. Per germline, CDR1 LGHNA and CDR2 YNFKEQ. Germline trimming cut 0 bases from V and 7 bases from J; bases unmatched to any gene: 7. The CDR3 is made up of 16 amino acids. This rearrangement joins TRBV4-2 to TRBJ2-1, with 9 nucleotides matching TRBD2. The receptor comes from a female donor with early-stage non-small cell lung cancer. The sample consisted of lung tumor tissue, taken at surgery. The CDR3 sequence: CASSQDERGVRNEQFF. The CDR3 region has the DNA TGTGCCAGCAGCCAAGACGAGCGGGGGGTTAGGAATGAGCAGTTCTTC.